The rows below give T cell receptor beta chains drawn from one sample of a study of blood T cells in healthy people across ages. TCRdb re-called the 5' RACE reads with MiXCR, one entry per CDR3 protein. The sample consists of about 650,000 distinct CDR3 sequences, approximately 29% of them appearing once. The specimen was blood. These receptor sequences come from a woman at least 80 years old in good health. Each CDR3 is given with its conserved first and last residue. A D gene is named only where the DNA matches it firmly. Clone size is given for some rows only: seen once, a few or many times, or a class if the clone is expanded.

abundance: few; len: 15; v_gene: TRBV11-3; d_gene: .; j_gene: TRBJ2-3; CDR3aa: CASSLGGIYTDTQYF; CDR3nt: TGTGCCAGCAGCTTAGGAGGGATTTACACAGATACGCAGTATTTT
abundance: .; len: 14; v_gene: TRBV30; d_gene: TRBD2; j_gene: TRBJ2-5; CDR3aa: CAWSSGGAGETQYF; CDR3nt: TGTGCCTGGAGTAGCGGGGGGGCCGGGGAGACCCAGTACTTC
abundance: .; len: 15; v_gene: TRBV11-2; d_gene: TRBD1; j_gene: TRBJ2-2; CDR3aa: CASSADRVNTGELFF; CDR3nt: TGTGCCAGCAGCGCAGACAGGGTTAACACCGGGGAGCTGTTTTTT
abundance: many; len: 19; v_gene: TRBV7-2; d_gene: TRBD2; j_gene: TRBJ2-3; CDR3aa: CASSPPPSTSGGPTDTQYF; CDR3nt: TGTGCCAGCAGCCCGCCCCCGAGTACTAGCGGGGGCCCCACAGATACGCAGTATTTT
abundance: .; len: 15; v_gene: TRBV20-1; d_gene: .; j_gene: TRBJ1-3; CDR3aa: CSAGGTGIAGNTIYF; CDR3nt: TGCAGTGCTGGGGGAACAGGGATTGCTGGAAACACCATATATTTT
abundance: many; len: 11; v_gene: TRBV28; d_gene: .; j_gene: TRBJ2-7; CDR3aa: CATTTPRRQYF; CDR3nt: TGTGCCACCACAACCCCTCGGCGGCAGTACTTC
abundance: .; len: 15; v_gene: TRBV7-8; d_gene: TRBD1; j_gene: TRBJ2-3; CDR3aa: CASSFRTGGADTQYF; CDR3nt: TGTGCCAGCAGCTTTAGGACAGGGGGCGCAGATACGCAGTATTTT
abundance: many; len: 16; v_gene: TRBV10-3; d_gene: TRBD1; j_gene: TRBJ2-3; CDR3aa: CAISYLRDRGTDTQYF; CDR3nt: TGTGCCATCAGTTACCTCCGGGACAGGGGCACAGATACGCAGTATTTT
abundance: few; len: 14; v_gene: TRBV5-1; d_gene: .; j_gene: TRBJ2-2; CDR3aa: CASTGTGATGELFF; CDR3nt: TGCGCCAGTACCGGGACGGGCGCAACCGGGGAGCTGTTTTTT
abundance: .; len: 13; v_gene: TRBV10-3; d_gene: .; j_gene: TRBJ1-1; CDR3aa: CAISYTGNTEAFF; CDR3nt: TGTGCCATCAGTTATACGGGAAACACTGAAGCTTTCTTT
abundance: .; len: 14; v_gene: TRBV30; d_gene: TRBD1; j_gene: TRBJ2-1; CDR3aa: CAWSWGQGGNEQFF; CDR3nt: TGTGCCTGGAGTTGGGGACAGGGTGGAAATGAGCAGTTCTTC
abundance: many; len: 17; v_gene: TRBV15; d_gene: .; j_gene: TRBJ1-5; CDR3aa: CATSRDRTGGSNQPQHF; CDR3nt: TGTGCCACCAGCAGAGATAGAACAGGCGGGAGCAATCAGCCCCAGCATTTT
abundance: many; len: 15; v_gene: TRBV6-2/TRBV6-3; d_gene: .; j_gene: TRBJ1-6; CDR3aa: CASSYSSGARLTLHF; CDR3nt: TGTGCCAGCAGTTACTCGTCAGGGGCCAGGTTAACCCTCCACTTT
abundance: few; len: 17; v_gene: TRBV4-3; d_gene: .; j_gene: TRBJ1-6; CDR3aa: CASSQAWKGVDNSPLHF; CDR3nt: TGCGCCAGCAGCCAAGCGTGGAAAGGGGTGGATAATTCACCCCTCCACTTT
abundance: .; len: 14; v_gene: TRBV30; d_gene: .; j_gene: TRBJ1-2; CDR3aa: CAWSVTRANFGYTF; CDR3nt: TGTGCCTGGAGTGTAACACGCGCTAACTTTGGCTACACCTTC
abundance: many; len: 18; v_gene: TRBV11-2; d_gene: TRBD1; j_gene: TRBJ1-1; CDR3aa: CASSLGVPGQGRLAEAFF; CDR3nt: TGTGCCAGCAGCTTAGGGGTCCCGGGACAGGGGCGGCTGGCTGAAGCTTTCTTT
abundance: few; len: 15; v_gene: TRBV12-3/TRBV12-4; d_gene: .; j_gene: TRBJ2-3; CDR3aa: CASSLTSPGADVQYF; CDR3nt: TGTGCCAGCAGCTTGACTAGCCCGGGGGCAGATGTGCAGTATTTT
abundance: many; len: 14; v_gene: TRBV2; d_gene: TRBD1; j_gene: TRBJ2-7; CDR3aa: CASSGDRVPYEQYF; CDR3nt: TGTGCCAGCAGTGGAGACAGGGTCCCCTACGAGCAGTACTTC
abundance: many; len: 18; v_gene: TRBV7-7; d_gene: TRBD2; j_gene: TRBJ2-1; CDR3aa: CASSLDRASGGNYNEQFF; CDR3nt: TGTGCTAGCAGCTTAGATCGGGCTAGCGGGGGAAACTACAATGAGCAGTTCTTC
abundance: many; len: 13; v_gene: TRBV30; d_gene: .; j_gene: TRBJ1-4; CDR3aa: CAWSKHKGEKLFF; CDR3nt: TGTGCCTGGAGTAAACACAAAGGGGAAAAACTGTTTTTT
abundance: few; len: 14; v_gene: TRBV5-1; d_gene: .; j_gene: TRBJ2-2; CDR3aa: CASSLDQGGRELFF; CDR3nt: TGCGCCAGCAGCTTGGATCAGGGCGGTCGGGAGCTGTTTTTT
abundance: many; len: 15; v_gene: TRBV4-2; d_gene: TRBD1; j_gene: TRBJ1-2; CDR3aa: CASSLDRAGVDGYTF; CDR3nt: TGTGCCAGCAGCCTCGACAGGGCAGGGGTTGATGGCTACACCTTC
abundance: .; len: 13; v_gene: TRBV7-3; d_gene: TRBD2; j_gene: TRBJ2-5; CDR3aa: CASSTSGEDEQYF; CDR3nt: TGTGCCAGCAGCACGAGCGGGGAAGATGAGCAGTACTTC
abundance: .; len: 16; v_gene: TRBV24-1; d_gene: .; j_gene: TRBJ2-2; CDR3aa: CATGDFPGGPTGELFF; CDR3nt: TGTGCCACCGGTGATTTCCCCGGGGGCCCCACCGGGGAGCTGTTTTTT
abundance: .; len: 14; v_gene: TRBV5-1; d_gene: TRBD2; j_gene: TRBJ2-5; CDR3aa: CASRPTSGQETQYF; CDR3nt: TGCGCCAGCAGACCAACTAGCGGCCAAGAGACCCAGTACTTC
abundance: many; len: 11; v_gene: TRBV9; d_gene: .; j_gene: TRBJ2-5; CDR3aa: CASSAQEPRYF; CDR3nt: TGTGCCAGCAGCGCACAGGAGCCCCGGTACTTC
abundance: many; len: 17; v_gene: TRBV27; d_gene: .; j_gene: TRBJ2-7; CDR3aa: CASSLEWRSQGPHEQYF; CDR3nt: TGTGCCAGCAGTTTGGAGTGGCGGAGTCAAGGTCCCCACGAGCAGTACTTC
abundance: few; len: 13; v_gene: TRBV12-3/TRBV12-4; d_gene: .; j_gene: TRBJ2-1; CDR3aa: CASSLQVANEQFF; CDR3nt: TGTGCCAGCAGCCTACAAGTGGCGAATGAGCAGTTCTTC
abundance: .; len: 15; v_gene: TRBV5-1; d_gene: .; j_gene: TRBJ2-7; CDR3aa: CASSLAGPSLGEQYF; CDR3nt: TGCGCCAGCAGCTTGGCAGGCCCCAGCCTGGGGGAGCAGTACTTC
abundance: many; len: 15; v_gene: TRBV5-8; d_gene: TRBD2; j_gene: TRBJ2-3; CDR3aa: CASSFAAGGTDTQYF; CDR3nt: TGTGCCAGCAGCTTCGCCGCGGGGGGCACAGATACGCAGTATTTT
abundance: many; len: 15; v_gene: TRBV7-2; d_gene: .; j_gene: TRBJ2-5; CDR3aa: CASSSSIRVQETQYF; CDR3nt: TGTGCCAGCAGCTCCTCTATCAGGGTCCAAGAGACCCAGTACTTC
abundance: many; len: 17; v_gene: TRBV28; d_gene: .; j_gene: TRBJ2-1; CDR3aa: CASSLLWAGRNYNEQFF; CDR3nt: TGTGCCAGCAGTTTATTATGGGCGGGGCGAAATTACAATGAGCAGTTCTTC
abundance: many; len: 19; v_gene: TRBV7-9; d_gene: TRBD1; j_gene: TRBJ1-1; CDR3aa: CASSRPGQGAGGMNTEAFF; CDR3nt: TGTGCCAGCAGCCGCCCGGGACAGGGGGCGGGAGGCATGAACACTGAAGCTTTCTTT
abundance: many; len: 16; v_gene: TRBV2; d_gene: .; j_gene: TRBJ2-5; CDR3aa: CASRRTAFQFQETQYF; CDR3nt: TGTGCCAGCAGACGGACAGCCTTTCAATTTCAAGAGACCCAGTACTTC
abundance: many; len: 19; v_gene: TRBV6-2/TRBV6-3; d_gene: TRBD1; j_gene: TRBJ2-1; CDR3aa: CASSYPVPGQGSDRNEQFF; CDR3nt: TGTGCCAGCAGTTACCCTGTCCCGGGACAGGGATCGGATAGGAATGAGCAGTTCTTC
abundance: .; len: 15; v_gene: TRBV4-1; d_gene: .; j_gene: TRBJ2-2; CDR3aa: CASSQGETNTGELFF; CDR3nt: TGCGCCAGCAGCCAAGGCGAGACGAACACCGGGGAGCTGTTTTTT
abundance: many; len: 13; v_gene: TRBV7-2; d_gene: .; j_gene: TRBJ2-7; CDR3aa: CASSLGQGLEQYF; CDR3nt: TGTGCCAGCAGCTTGGGGCAGGGGCTCGAGCAGTACTTC